This is a list of T cell receptor beta chains from one sample in a study of blood T cell repertoires in COVID-19. This table comes from immunoSEQ multiplex PCR, and its TCRdb copy is limited to in-frame clones, with some not included. The profile shows roughly 220,000 clones, around nine tenths of them singletons. The sequencing sample was made of PBMCs or T cells enriched from blood (not recorded which). The source of these receptors is a woman aged 45-65 years with acute COVID-19. The CDR3 runs from the conserved cysteine through the conserved F or W. Each record gives: D gene, clone size, V gene, J gene, CDR3 DNA, CDR3 protein. D genes are given only for firm matches. Size values are once, few and many counts, or a class for expanded clones, and some rows have none.

d_gene: .; abundance: .; v_gene: TRBV27; j_gene: TRBJ2-7; CDR3nt: TGTGCCAGCAGTGGCGGGACGCGCTACGAGCAGTACTTC; CDR3aa: CASSGGTRYEQYF
d_gene: .; abundance: few; v_gene: TRBV20-1; j_gene: TRBJ2-4; CDR3nt: TGCAGTGCTAGTTTAAAAAACATTCAGTACTTC; CDR3aa: CSASLKNIQYF
d_gene: TRBD2; abundance: few; v_gene: TRBV5-1; j_gene: TRBJ2-5; CDR3nt: TGCGCCAGCAGACGGGAACTAGCGGGAGGAGAGACCCAGTACTTC; CDR3aa: CASRRELAGGETQYF
d_gene: .; abundance: once; v_gene: TRBV29-1; j_gene: TRBJ2-5; CDR3nt: TGCAGCGTTGGGGGGGAACTGGAGACCCAGTACTTC; CDR3aa: CSVGGELETQYF
d_gene: TRBD2; abundance: .; v_gene: TRBV5-4; j_gene: TRBJ2-1; CDR3nt: TGTGCCAGCAGCTCCAATGCGGGAGGCGTCTATGAGCAGTTCTTC; CDR3aa: CASSSNAGGVYEQFF
d_gene: .; abundance: .; v_gene: TRBV6-5; j_gene: TRBJ1-6; CDR3nt: TGTGCCAGCAGGGGCGGACAGCATAATTCACCCCTCCACTTT; CDR3aa: CASRGGQHNSPLHF
d_gene: TRBD2; abundance: .; v_gene: TRBV7-7; j_gene: TRBJ2-2; CDR3nt: TGTGCCAGCAGCTTAGGGGTAGTAGCGGGAGTAGTCGCCGGGGAGCTGTTTTTT; CDR3aa: CASSLGVVAGVVAGELFF
d_gene: TRBD1; abundance: .; v_gene: TRBV9; j_gene: TRBJ1-5; CDR3nt: TGTGCCAGCAGCGTGACAGGGGAGAGTAATCAGCCCCAGCATTTT; CDR3aa: CASSVTGESNQPQHF
d_gene: TRBD2; abundance: .; v_gene: TRBV28; j_gene: TRBJ2-1; CDR3nt: TGTGCCAGCAGTATTACTAGCGGGGGTTACAATGAGCAGTTCTTC; CDR3aa: CASSITSGGYNEQFF
d_gene: .; abundance: .; v_gene: TRBV28; j_gene: TRBJ1-2; CDR3nt: TGTGCCAGCAGTTCACGGTCCTATGGCTACACCTTC; CDR3aa: CASSSRSYGYTF
d_gene: .; abundance: .; v_gene: TRBV7-6; j_gene: TRBJ2-7; CDR3nt: TGTGCCAGCAGCCAACGGCCTGGGCAGGCCTACGAGCAGTACTTC; CDR3aa: CASSQRPGQAYEQYF
d_gene: .; abundance: .; v_gene: TRBV6-1; j_gene: TRBJ1-6; CDR3nt: TGTGCCAGCAGTGACACTCCGGTGACTTCCCCTCACTTT; CDR3aa: CASSDTPVTSPHF
d_gene: .; abundance: .; v_gene: TRBV27; j_gene: TRBJ2-1; CDR3nt: TGTGCCAGCAGTTTAGCATGGACTACTGAGCAGTTCTTC; CDR3aa: CASSLAWTTEQFF
d_gene: TRBD2; abundance: .; v_gene: TRBV9; j_gene: TRBJ2-1; CDR3nt: TGTGCCAGCAGCGAGGGGCCGCGGGAGGACAACAATGAGCAGTTCTTC; CDR3aa: CASSEGPREDNNEQFF
d_gene: .; abundance: .; v_gene: TRBV5-6; j_gene: TRBJ1-6; CDR3nt: TGTGCCAGCAGCTTGTGGGGGCCCTATAATTCACCCCTCCACTTT; CDR3aa: CASSLWGPYNSPLHF
d_gene: TRBD1; abundance: .; v_gene: TRBV27; j_gene: TRBJ1-1; CDR3nt: TGTGCCAGCAGTATGGGACAGGTGTTACCGAACACTGAAGCTTTCTTT; CDR3aa: CASSMGQVLPNTEAFF
d_gene: TRBD1; abundance: once; v_gene: TRBV9; j_gene: TRBJ2-3; CDR3nt: TGTGCCAGCAGCGTATGGACAGGACCCCCAGATACGCAGTATTTT; CDR3aa: CASSVWTGPPDTQYF
d_gene: .; abundance: few; v_gene: TRBV19; j_gene: TRBJ1-5; CDR3nt: TGTGCCAGTAGTATATCAGGGGCACAGCCCCAGCATTTT; CDR3aa: CASSISGAQPQHF
d_gene: .; abundance: .; v_gene: TRBV24-1; j_gene: TRBJ1-2; CDR3nt: TGTGCCACCAGTCAAGGGAGGACGAGGGGCTACACCTTC; CDR3aa: CATSQGRTRGYTF
d_gene: .; abundance: .; v_gene: TRBV3-1/TRBV3-2; j_gene: TRBJ2-7; CDR3nt: TGTGCCAGCAGCCAAGATCTAGGGGTCGAGCAGTACTTC; CDR3aa: CASSQDLGVEQYF
d_gene: .; abundance: .; v_gene: TRBV5-1; j_gene: TRBJ2-4; CDR3nt: TGCGCCAGCAGTGGGGGGACGACCAAAAACATTCAGTACTTC; CDR3aa: CASSGGTTKNIQYF
d_gene: .; abundance: .; v_gene: TRBV29-1; j_gene: TRBJ1-1; CDR3nt: TGCAGCGTTGAAGATCCTCGGTTGAACACTGAAGCTTTCTTT; CDR3aa: CSVEDPRLNTEAFF
d_gene: .; abundance: .; v_gene: TRBV10-3; j_gene: TRBJ2-6; CDR3nt: TGTGCCATCAGTGAAGGGGTAGCAGGGGCCAACGTCCTGACTTTC; CDR3aa: CAISEGVAGANVLTF
d_gene: TRBD1; abundance: few; v_gene: TRBV5-6; j_gene: TRBJ1-5; CDR3nt: TGTGCCAGCAGCTTCGGACAGGGGAGCAATCAGCCCCAGCATTTT; CDR3aa: CASSFGQGSNQPQHF
d_gene: .; abundance: .; v_gene: TRBV25-1; j_gene: TRBJ1-5; CDR3nt: TGTGCCAGCTCCCCGTCAGGGCTTGGCAATCAGCCCCAGCATTTT; CDR3aa: CASSPSGLGNQPQHF
d_gene: .; abundance: .; v_gene: TRBV5-7; j_gene: TRBJ1-1; CDR3nt: TGTGCCAGCATCCGCACGGTAAACACTGAAGCTTTCTTT; CDR3aa: CASIRTVNTEAFF
d_gene: .; abundance: .; v_gene: TRBV6-1; j_gene: TRBJ1-2; CDR3nt: TGTGCCAGCAGTGAAGGAGGCGGCAGCGCCTTCTATGGCTACACCTTC; CDR3aa: CASSEGGGSAFYGYTF
d_gene: TRBD1; abundance: .; v_gene: TRBV5-1; j_gene: TRBJ2-7; CDR3nt: TGCGCCAGCAGCTTGGGACAGGGCTCCGAGCAGTACTTC; CDR3aa: CASSLGQGSEQYF
d_gene: .; abundance: .; v_gene: TRBV15; j_gene: TRBJ1-1; CDR3nt: TGTGCCACCAGACAATCGAACACTGAAGCTTTCTTT; CDR3aa: CATRQSNTEAFF
d_gene: TRBD1; abundance: .; v_gene: TRBV6-6; j_gene: TRBJ1-1; CDR3nt: TGTGCCAGCAGTATTGAAAGGGGGCTCACTGAAGCTTTCTTT; CDR3aa: CASSIERGLTEAFF
d_gene: TRBD2; abundance: .; v_gene: TRBV7-2; j_gene: TRBJ2-1; CDR3nt: TGTGCCAGCAGCACGTGGACTAGCGGGACCGAGGGGCAGTTCTTC; CDR3aa: CASSTWTSGTEGQFF
d_gene: .; abundance: once; v_gene: TRBV5-1; j_gene: TRBJ1-1; CDR3nt: TGCGCCAGCAGCTTATTGGGCCTTGGTGAAGCTTTCTTT; CDR3aa: CASSLLGLGEAFF
d_gene: TRBD1; abundance: few; v_gene: TRBV5-1; j_gene: TRBJ1-2; CDR3nt: TGCGCCAGCAGCTTGGCGGGACAGGCCAATTTGAACTATGGCTACACCTTC; CDR3aa: CASSLAGQANLNYGYTF
d_gene: .; abundance: .; v_gene: TRBV7-9; j_gene: TRBJ2-2; CDR3nt: TGTGCCAGCAGCATGACTAGGGCCGGGGAGCTGTTTTTT; CDR3aa: CASSMTRAGELFF
d_gene: .; abundance: .; v_gene: TRBV28; j_gene: TRBJ2-6; CDR3nt: TGTGCCAGCCAAGTCCCGAGCTCTGGGGCCAACGTCCTGACTTTC; CDR3aa: CASQVPSSGANVLTF
d_gene: .; abundance: .; v_gene: TRBV28; j_gene: TRBJ1-1; CDR3nt: TGTGCCAGCAGTTTCAACGGACTCGGGGCTGAAGCTTTCTTT; CDR3aa: CASSFNGLGAEAFF
d_gene: .; abundance: few; v_gene: TRBV27; j_gene: TRBJ1-1; CDR3nt: TGTGCCAGCAGTTACTCTTTCGGGGGGAACACTGAAGCTTTCTTT; CDR3aa: CASSYSFGGNTEAFF
d_gene: TRBD1; abundance: once; v_gene: TRBV7-2; j_gene: TRBJ2-7; CDR3nt: TGTGCCAGCAGCTTATCCACAGGGGAAAGCTACGAGCAGTACTTC; CDR3aa: CASSLSTGESYEQYF
d_gene: TRBD1; abundance: once; v_gene: TRBV29-1; j_gene: TRBJ1-1; CDR3nt: TGCAGCGTTGACACAGGGGGCGACACTGAAGCTTTCTTT; CDR3aa: CSVDTGGDTEAFF
d_gene: .; abundance: .; v_gene: TRBV28; j_gene: TRBJ2-4; CDR3nt: TGTGCCAGCAGTTGGGCAGGGCCTAGGGGGAACATTCAGTACTTC; CDR3aa: CASSWAGPRGNIQYF
d_gene: .; abundance: .; v_gene: TRBV19; j_gene: TRBJ1-1; CDR3nt: TGTGCCAGTAGGTACGGGGGGAACACTGAAGCTTTCTTT; CDR3aa: CASRYGGNTEAFF
d_gene: TRBD2; abundance: .; v_gene: TRBV6-5; j_gene: TRBJ2-7; CDR3nt: TGTGCCAGCAGATTACTAGCGGGATCGGATGAGCAGTACTTC; CDR3aa: CASRLLAGSDEQYF
d_gene: TRBD1; abundance: .; v_gene: TRBV28; j_gene: TRBJ1-6; CDR3nt: TGTGCCAGCAGCCTACAGGGGGCGCCTGGGAATTCACCCCTCCACTTT; CDR3aa: CASSLQGAPGNSPLHF
d_gene: .; abundance: .; v_gene: TRBV3-1/TRBV3-2; j_gene: TRBJ1-1; CDR3nt: TGTGCCAGCAGCCAAAGACAGTTCAACACTGAAGCTTTCTTT; CDR3aa: CASSQRQFNTEAFF